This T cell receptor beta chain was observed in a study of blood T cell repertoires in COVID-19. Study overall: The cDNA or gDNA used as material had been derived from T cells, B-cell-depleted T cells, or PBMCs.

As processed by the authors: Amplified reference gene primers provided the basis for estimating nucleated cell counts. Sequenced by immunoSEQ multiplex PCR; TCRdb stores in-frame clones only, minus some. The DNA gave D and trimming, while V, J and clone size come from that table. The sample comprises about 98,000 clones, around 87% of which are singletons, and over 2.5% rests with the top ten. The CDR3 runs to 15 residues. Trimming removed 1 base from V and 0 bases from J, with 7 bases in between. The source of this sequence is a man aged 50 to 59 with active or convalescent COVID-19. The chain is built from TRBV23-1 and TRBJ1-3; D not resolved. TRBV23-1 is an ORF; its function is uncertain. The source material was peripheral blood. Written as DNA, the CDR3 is TGCGCCAGCAGTCAATTTACGGGCTCTGGAAACACCATATATTTT. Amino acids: CASSQFTGSGNTIYF.